This T cell receptor (beta chain) was observed in a study of human T cells and chemical hapten exposure. Across the whole study: Patch tests applied 0.01% DPC to the upper back, read at 6 days.

MiXCR, applied by TCRdb to the RACE reads, yields one record per CDR3 protein. Of 89,000 or so distinct CDR3 sequences in the sample, more than 6.5% were seen once. Documented time point: patch test 2, 6 weeks after DPC sensitization. Noted treatment: therapeutic diphenylcyclopropenone sensitization with weekly scalp DPC. CDR3 length: 17 residues. The table lists this clonotype with a few counts. The clonotype was recovered from a woman aged 25 to 45 with alopecia areata. Some clones in this sample may be carry-over from other donors' samples. The sequences come from whole blood, collected in connection with sensitization to the hapten diphenylcyclopropenone (DPC). The chain joins TRBV21-1 to TRBJ1-5. TRBV21-1 is recorded as a pseudogene. The CDR3 protein is CASSKSARTDSNQPQHF. The CDR3 nucleotides are TGTGCCAGCAGCAAAAGTGCCCGAACAGACAGCAATCAGCCCCAGCATTTT.